This T cell receptor (beta chain) was obtained from a study of cytomegalovirus exposure and HLA in healthy donors (dated by TCRdb to 2016 to 2017). In terms of the full investigation: According to an earlier analysis of around 600 of the donors, about 179 million T cells yielded 100 million or so unique TCR beta sequences and about 300 Gb of sequence data. Roughly 300 gigabases of sequencing data and approximately 92 million unique TCR sequences made up an early release that covered 640 HLA-typed donors. The genetic ancestry cluster associated with self-reported Caucasian donors included approximately 85% of the approximately 410 genotyped donors. The study aimed to test whether cataloging public T cell receptors could reveal signatures of past pathogen exposure. Using immunosequencing, the study profiled T cell repertoires from 500 to 800 subjects and related those repertoires to cytomegalovirus serostatus. Besides the first cohort of more than 650 subjects, a separate validation cohort made up of some 110 different subjects was used. High-throughput TCR immunosequencing, statistical association of individual TCRs with disease status, and machine learning were combined to predict cytomegalovirus infection status. A later analysis re-examined previously published TCR beta repertoires from just over 650 donors and added high-resolution HLA genotyping to investigate patterns of TCR occurrence. The later analysis used no new phenotypic data to find candidate immune exposures, relying instead on TCR beta sequences and their occurrence across donors. An earlier analysis of a few hundred of the donors applied high-throughput TCR beta sequencing to assess whether each TCR beta V gene segment acted as functional or pseudogenic. Donor age, sex, ethnicity and CMV serostatus were collected together with the repertoire data. A later genetic analysis used genome-wide SNP genotypes for about 55% of the 666 donors, treating that subset as a discovery cohort. Every discovery cohort repertoire had been produced on one sequencing platform. Class I and class II HLA loci were covered by the typing at four-digit resolution. Typing coverage differed by locus: A, B, C, DRB1 and DQB1 were typed in about 629-640 donors, DQA1 in around 500, DPA1 in some 570, and DPB1 in roughly 450. Because of strong linkage in the cohort, five DR-DQ haplotypes were treated as single units for association and clustering. Across some 400 genotyped donors of the cohort, an average of 235,054 unique TCR beta nucleotide sequences per donor were sequenced, and roughly a sixth of those sequences were non-productive. The full study reports these points: In a later analysis, 15,000 to 20,000 TCR beta sequences were associated with specific HLA alleles at a false discovery rate of 0.05. Compared with the 666-donor mean, donors in an Asian-associated ancestry cluster had fewer N-insertions in productive TCRs, according to a later genetic analysis. Linkage disequilibrium might explain the correlated functional status among segregating V segments, but an unknown experimental factor could not be excluded. Across donors, most TCR sequences were observed very rarely, whereas some public TCRs were present in many individuals. When HLA alleles, especially DR and DQ, strongly co-occurred, attributing TCR associations to individual alleles was difficult. Most CMV-associated TCR beta chains appeared to be HLA-restricted in a later analysis, and the HLA associations seemed to be driven largely by CMV exposure. The 87-base-pair reads could not distinguish some IMGT-functional V segments, including TRBV6-2 and TRBV6-3, so those segments were excluded. The authors suggested that the approach could potentially be generalized to other disease states and immunological phenotypes. Roughly uniform sequencing depth across donors was assumed in presence/absence analyses, although this assumption may not hold. A later analysis found that TCR association rates varied across HLA loci, with DRB1 alleles showing the most associated TCRs and HLA-C alleles the fewest. Several of the top co-occurrence clusters appeared to be linked to parvovirus B19, influenza, CMV and Epstein-Barr virus, according to a later analysis. In the study, about 150 TCR beta chains were listed as associated with cytomegalovirus. In an earlier analysis of some 640 of the donors, most TCR beta V segments were observed in productive rearrangements about 87% or about 30% of the time, broadly matching IMGT annotations. In a later analysis, HLA-associated TCR beta chains showed more clonal expansion and lower generation probabilities than non-associated chains that were equally common. Because some donors lacked HLA typing at each locus, the association tests relied only on the typed subset. A cluster of highly shared sequence variants was judged likely to represent a technical artifact of the sequencing pipeline. The classifier was reported to diagnose cytomegalovirus status with high specificity and sensitivity in both the original cohort and the validation cohort. A further reported finding was that TCR beta sequences accurately predicted the HLA-A and HLA-B alleles for most subjects in the first cohort. Immune exposure information for the cohort was limited to CMV serostatus. V-gene and J-gene trimming of TCR beta chains was associated with a missense DCLRE1C variant in a later genetic analysis, and the association was replicated in an independent cohort. The earlier analysis of approximately 540 of the donors excluded roughly 17 rarely observed V segments, including chromosome 9 orphons, because counts were too low. This cohort had only TCR beta chains sequenced, and the lack of alpha or paired-chain data limited which features could be detected. In vitro tests confirmed that a few of the cytomegalovirus-associated TCR beta chains recognize cytomegalovirus antigens.

In the case of this clone: Its recognized antigen is unknown. Base qualities were left out, and no much larger clone turns up one base away.

The library was generated by the immunoSEQ multiplex PCR assay. For the multiplex PCR, a mixture combining 60 forward primers for TCR Vbeta segments and 13 reverse primers for TCR Jbeta segments was used. A multiplex PCR assay on genomic DNA amplified the CDR3 region of rearranged TCR beta genes. The amplified TCR beta libraries were sequenced on the Illumina HiSeq System as 87-base-pair reads. The published analysis was carried out like this. In a later analysis, approximately 74 million unique TCR beta chains were counted across the roughly 700 repertoires, and roughly 10 million of these chains were shared by at least two donors. Raw reads were error-corrected and collapsed into unique sequences by a nearest-neighbor algorithm in which closely related sequences were merged to remove PCR and sequencing errors. To assign V, D and J gene segments, CDR3 sequences were aligned to IMGT reference sequences. For a sequence to be retained, at least a six-nucleotide match to both a V gene segment and a J gene segment was required. Rearrangements were classified as productive when the CDR3 lacked stop codons and remained in frame with V and J, and all other rearrangements were classified as non-productive. CDR3 was defined according to IMGT convention as the region running from the second conserved V-encoded cysteine to the conserved J-encoded phenylalanine. The earlier analysis of about 610 of the donors excluded sequences that lacked an unambiguous match to a single V gene segment. An earlier analysis of almost 600 of the donors classified V segments as functional when productive rearrangements were above 56.7% and as segregating when the standard deviation between donors was above 5%. A statistical classification framework was built for diagnosing cytomegalovirus status from the catalog of TCR beta chain sequences. A later analysis assigned V and J genes by comparing TCR nucleotide sequences with IMGT/GENE-DB human TR gene sequences. A later analysis assigned CDR3 sequences and most-parsimonious VDJ recombination scenarios with the TCRdist pipeline. In a later analysis, each TCR beta chain was defined by its CDR3 amino acid sequence together with its V-gene family, and reads without a unique V-gene family were excluded. To address suspected cross-contamination and a sequencing artifact, a later analysis removed around 590 highly shared, low-generation-probability nucleotide sequences. In a later analysis, a clonal expansion index for each public chain was calculated from normalized within-repertoire ranks of inferred template counts. In a later analysis, generation probabilities were computed using a VDJ recombination model fitted to out-of-frame rearrangements, and the results were checked against IGoR. In a later analysis, hypergeometric tests were used to score TCR-TCR, TCR-HLA and TCR-CMV co-occurrence, with a repertoire-size bias correction applied to TCR pairs. In a later analysis, false discovery rates were estimated by permuting HLA or CMV assignments 20 times. A later analysis grouped co-occurring TCRs with DBSCAN, adding TCRdist sequence similarity when clustering within HLA-allele-positive subsets. Repertoires with fewer than 30,000 or more than 120,000 public chains, plus five repertoires with anomalous nucleotide sharing, were excluded from co-occurrence clustering. The immuneACCESS repertoire file appears here via TCRdb, limited to in-frame rearrangements. These files lack a portion of the clones; in checked studies, under half of the deficit traces to unresolved V genes, and the cause of the others is not known. V, J and clone size were drawn from that table, and D and trimming were deduced from the DNA. In this sample the table shows 96,000 or so clones, approximately 74% of which occur a single time. The biggest ten clones account for 12% to 15% of the sample.

CDR3 length: 17 amino acids, cysteine to phenylalanine. This entry keeps only the CDR3 DNA: 51 bases, framed from base 1. For CDR1 and CDR2, the germline V gene (reference sequence) lists WNHNN and SYGVQD. For this chain, trimming is 2 bases at the V end and 3 bases at the J end, and the number of junction bases without a gene match is 6. In total, approximately 700 healthy bone marrow donors made up the cohort. At the time of sampling, all cohort members were nominally healthy, though unrecorded immune exposures were likely present. The donor tested CMV seropositive, placing the donor among the 310 or so seropositive members of the cohort. A peripheral blood sample was provided by each donor, and peripheral blood mononuclear cells were used for TCR beta sequencing. Genomic DNA extraction from the blood cell samples was performed with the Qiagen DNeasy Blood Extraction Kit.

Sequencing was carried out using PBMCs. This clonotype originated in a woman between 65 and 79 years old in good health and CMV-seropositive. Recombination linked TRBV10-1 to TRBJ2-2, and 10 bases in between align with TRBD1. The sequenced DNA is TGCGCCAGCAGTGAGAAGGGACAGGGGTCGGACACCGGGGAGCTGTTTTTT. Translation gives CASSEKGQGSDTGELFF.